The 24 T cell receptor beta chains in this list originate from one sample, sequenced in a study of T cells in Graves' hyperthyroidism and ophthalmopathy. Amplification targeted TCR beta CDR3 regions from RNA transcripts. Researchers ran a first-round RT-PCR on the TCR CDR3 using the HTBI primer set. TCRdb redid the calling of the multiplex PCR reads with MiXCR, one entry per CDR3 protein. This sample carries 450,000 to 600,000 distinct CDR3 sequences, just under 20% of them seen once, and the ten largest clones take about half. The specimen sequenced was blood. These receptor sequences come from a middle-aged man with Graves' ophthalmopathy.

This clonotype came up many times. Written as DNA, the CDR3 is TGTGCCTGGAGTATTCGGACAGGGGGGGAAGCTTTCTTT. Protein sequence: CAWSIRTGGEAFF. The genes are TRBV30 and TRBJ1-1, with TRBD1 matching 10 bases. The length of the CDR3 is 13 residues. Germline CDR1 and CDR2: GTSNPN and SVGIG (reference sequence). V trimming: 2 bases; J trimming: 8 bases; junction bases outside the gene matches: 5.

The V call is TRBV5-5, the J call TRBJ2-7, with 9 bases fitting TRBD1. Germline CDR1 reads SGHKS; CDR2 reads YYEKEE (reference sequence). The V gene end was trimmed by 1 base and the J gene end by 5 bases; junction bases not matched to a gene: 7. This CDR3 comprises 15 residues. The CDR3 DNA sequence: TGTGCCAGCAGCTTGTCCGGGACAGGGATAAACGAGCAGTACTTC. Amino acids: CASSLSGTGINEQYF.

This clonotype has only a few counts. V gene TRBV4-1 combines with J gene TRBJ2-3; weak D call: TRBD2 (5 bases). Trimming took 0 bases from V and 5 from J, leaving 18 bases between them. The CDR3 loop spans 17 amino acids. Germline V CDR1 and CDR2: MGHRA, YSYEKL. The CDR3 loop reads CASSQENRWRAGDTQYF. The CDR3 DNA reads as TGCGCCAGCAGCCAAGAAAATAGGTGGCGGGCAGGAGATACGCAGTATTTT.

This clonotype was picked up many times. CDR3 sequence reads: CSARGGHYEQFF. The CDR3 DNA sequence: TGCAGTGCTAGGGGCGGACACTATGAGCAGTTCTTC. The chain uses TRBV20-1 and TRBJ2-1; weak D call: TRBD1 (5 bases). The germline V and J ends were trimmed by 3 bases and 8 bases, with 11 bases remaining between them. CDR1 and CDR2 (germline): DFQATT, SNEGSKA (reference sequence). This CDR3 is 12 amino acids long.

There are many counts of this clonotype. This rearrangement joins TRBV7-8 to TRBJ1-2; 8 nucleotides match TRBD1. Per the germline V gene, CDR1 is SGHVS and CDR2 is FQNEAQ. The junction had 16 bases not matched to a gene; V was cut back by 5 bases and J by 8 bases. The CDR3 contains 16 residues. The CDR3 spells CASSTITRRQGHGYTF. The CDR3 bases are TGTGCCAGCAGCACCATCACCAGGAGACAGGGGCACGGCTACACCTTC.

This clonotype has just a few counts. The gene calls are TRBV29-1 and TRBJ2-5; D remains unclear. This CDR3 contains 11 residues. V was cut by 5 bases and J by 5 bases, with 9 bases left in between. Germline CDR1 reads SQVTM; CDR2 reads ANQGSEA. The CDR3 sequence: CSVRLSETQYF. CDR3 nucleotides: TGCAGCGTTAGGTTATCGGAGACCCAGTACTTC. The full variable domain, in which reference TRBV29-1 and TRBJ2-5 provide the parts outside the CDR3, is SAVISQKPSRDICQRGTSLTIQCQVDSQVTMMFWYRQQPGQSLTLIATANQGSEATYESGFVIDKFPISRPNLTFSTLTVSNMSPEDSSIYLCSVRLSETQYFGPGTRLLVL.

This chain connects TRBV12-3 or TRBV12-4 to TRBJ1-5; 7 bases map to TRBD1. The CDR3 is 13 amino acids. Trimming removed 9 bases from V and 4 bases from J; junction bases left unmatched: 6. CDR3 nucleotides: TGTGCCAGTGCAGGGGGAGTAAATCAGCCCCAGCATTTT. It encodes CASAGGVNQPQHF.

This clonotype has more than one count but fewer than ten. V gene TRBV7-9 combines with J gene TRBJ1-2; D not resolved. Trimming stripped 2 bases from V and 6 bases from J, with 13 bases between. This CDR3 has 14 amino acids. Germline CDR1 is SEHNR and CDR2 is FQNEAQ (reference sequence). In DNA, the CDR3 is TGTGCCAGCAGCTTAAGAGAGGTTAGGGATGGCTACACCTTC. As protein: CASSLREVRDGYTF.

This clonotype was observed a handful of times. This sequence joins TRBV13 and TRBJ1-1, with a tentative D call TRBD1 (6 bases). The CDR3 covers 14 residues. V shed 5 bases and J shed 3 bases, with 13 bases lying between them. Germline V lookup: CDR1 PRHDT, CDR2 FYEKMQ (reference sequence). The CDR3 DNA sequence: TGTGCCAGCAGCCAAGGCAGGGGTCACACTGAAGCTTTCTTT. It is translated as CASSQGRGHTEAFF.

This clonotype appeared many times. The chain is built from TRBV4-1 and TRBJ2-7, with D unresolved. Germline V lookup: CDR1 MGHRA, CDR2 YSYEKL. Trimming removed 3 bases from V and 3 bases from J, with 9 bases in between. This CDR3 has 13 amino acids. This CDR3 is CASSQREDYEQYF. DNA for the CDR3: TGCGCCAGCAGCCAGCGTGAGGACTACGAGCAGTACTTC.

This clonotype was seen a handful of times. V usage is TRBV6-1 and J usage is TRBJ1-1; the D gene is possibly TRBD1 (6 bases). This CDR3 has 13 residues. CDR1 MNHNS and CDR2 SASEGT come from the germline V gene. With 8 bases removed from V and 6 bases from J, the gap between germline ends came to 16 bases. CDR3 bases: TGTGCCAGCTTACCCTCGGGGGGCCCTGAAGCTTTCTTT. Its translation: CASLPSGGPEAFF.

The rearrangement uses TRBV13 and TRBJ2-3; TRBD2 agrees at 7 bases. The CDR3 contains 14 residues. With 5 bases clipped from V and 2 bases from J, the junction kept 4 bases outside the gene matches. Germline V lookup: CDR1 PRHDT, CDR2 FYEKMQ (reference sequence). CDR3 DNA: TGTGCCAGCAGCCGGGGGGACGACACAGATACGCAGTATTTT. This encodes CASSRGDDTDTQYF.

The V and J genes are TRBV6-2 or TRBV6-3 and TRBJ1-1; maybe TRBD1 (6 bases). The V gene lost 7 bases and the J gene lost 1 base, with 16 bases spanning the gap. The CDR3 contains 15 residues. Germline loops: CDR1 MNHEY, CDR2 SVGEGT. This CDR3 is CASTDGGGQNTEAFF. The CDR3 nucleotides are TGTGCCAGCACCGACGGCGGGGGGCAGAACACTGAAGCTTTCTTT.

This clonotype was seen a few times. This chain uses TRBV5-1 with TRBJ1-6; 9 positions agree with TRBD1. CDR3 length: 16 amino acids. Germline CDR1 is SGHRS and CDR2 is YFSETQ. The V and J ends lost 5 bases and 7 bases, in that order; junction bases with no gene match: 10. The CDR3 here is CASSKLGQGLNSPLHF. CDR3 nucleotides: TGCGCCAGCAGTAAACTGGGACAGGGACTAAATTCACCCCTCCACTTT.

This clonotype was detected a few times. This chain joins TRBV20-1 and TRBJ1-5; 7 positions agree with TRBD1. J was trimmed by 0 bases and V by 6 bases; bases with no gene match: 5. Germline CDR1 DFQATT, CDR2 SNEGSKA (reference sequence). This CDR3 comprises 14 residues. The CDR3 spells CSAPGGDSNQPQHF. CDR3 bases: TGCAGTGCGCCAGGGGGTGATAGCAATCAGCCCCAGCATTTT.

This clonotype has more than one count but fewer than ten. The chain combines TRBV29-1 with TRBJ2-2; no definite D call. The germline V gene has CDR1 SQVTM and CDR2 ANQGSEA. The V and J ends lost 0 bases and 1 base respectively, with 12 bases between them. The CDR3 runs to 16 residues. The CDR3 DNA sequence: TGCAGCGTTGAAGAAGGAATGAGCAGGAACACCGGGGAGCTGTTTTTT. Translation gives CSVEEGMSRNTGELFF.

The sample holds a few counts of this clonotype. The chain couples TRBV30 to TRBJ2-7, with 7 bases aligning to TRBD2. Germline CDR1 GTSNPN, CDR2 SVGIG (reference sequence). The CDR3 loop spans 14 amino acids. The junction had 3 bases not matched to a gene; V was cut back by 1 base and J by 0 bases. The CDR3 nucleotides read TGTGCCTGGAGTGGCGGGAGCCACTCCTACGAGCAGTACTTC. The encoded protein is CAWSGGSHSYEQYF.

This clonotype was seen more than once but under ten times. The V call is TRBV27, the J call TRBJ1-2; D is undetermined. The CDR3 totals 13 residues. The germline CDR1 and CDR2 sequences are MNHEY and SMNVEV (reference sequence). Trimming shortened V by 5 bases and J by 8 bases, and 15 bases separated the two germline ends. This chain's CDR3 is CASSPTIYGGYTF. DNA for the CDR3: TGTGCCAGCAGTCCGACAATTTACGGGGGCTACACCTTC.

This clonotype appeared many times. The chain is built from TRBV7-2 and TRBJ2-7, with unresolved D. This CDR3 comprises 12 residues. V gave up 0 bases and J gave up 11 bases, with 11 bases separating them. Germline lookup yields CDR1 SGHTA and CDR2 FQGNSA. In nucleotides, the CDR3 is TGTGCCAGCAGCTTAGCGCGTGGCGGAGAGTACTTC. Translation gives CASSLARGGEYF.

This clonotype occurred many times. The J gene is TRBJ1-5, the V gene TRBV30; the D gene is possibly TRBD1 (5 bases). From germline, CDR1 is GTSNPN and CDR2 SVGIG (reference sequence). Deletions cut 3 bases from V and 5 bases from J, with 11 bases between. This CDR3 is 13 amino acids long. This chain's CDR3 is CAWSLGTHQPQHF. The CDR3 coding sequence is TGTGCCTGGAGCTTAGGGACCCATCAGCCCCAGCATTTT.

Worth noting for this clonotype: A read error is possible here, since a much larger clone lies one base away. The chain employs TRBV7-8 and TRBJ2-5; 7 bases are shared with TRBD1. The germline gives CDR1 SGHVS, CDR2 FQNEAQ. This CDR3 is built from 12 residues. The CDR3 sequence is CPSARGRETQYF. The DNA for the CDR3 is TGTCCCAGCGCGAGGGGGCGGGAGACCCAGTACTTC.

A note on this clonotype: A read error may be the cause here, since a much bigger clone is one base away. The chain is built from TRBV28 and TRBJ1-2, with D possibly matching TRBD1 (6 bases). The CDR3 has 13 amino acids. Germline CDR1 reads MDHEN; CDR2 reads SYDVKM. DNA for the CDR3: TGTGCCAGCAGTGAGCGACAGGTTTATGGCTACAGCTTC. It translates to CASSERQVYGYSF.

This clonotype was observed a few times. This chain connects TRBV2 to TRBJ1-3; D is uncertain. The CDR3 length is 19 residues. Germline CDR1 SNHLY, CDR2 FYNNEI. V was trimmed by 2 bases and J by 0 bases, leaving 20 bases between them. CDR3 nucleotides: TGTGCCAGCAGTGAACTCTTGAGGCCAGGACGGACCTCTGGAAACACCATATATTTT. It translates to CASSELLRPGRTSGNTIYF.

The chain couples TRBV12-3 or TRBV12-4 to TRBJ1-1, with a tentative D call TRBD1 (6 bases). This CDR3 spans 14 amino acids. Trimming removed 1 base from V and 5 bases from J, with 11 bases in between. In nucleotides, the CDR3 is TGTGCCAGCAGTTTAGACCTAGGGGGAACTGAAGCTTTCTTT. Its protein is CASSLDLGGTEAFF.